Here is one T cell receptor (beta chain) with its context. This sample is part of a study of control samples from healthy donors and cancer patients. This CDR3 spans 15 amino acids. Between the trimmed V and J ends, which lost 0 bases and 1 base, there was a span of 6 bases. Germline loops: CDR1 SGHAT, CDR2 FQNNGV. Assay used: immunoSEQ multiplex PCR; TCRdb lists only in-frame clones, some missing. Altogether 130,000 to 150,000 clones are present, just under 95% being singletons, with the ten largest covering around 14%. This clonotype was obtained from a man in his 60s with colorectal cancer. V and J are TRBV11-2 and TRBJ2-2; tentatively, D is TRBD1 (6 bases). The sample taken for sequencing was PBMCs. CDR3 nucleotides: TGTGCCAGCAGCTTAGAAGGGGGGAACACCGGGGAGCTGTTTTTT. Its translation is CASSLEGGNTGELFF.